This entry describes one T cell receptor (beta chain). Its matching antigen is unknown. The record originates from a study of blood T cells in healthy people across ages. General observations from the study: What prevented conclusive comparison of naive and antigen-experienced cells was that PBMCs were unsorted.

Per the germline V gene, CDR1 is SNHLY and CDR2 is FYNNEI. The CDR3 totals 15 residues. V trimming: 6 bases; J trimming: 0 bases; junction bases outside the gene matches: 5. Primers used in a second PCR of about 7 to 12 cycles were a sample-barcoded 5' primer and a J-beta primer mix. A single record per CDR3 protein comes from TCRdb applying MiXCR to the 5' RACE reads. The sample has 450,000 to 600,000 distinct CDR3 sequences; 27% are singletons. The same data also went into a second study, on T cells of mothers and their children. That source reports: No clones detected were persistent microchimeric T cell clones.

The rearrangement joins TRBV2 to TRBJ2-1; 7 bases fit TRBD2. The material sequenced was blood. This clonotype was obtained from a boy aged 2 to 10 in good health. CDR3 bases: TGTGCCAGCAGGGGGGGGGGAAGCTCCTACAATGAGCAGTTCTTC. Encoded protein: CASRGGGSSYNEQFF.